A selection of T cell receptor beta chains follows, all from one sample in a study of blood T cells in healthy people across ages. TCRdb used MiXCR to reprocess the 5' RACE reads, holding one entry per CDR3 protein. The sample lists approximately 690,000 distinct CDR3 sequences; roughly 53% were seen once. The specimen was blood. The receptors shown here come from a man in his 60s in good health. CDR3s include the opening cysteine and the closing phenylalanine or tryptophan. A D gene is named only where the DNA matches it firmly. The size of a clone is reported for some rows only, either as once, few or many, or as a class for expanded clones.

J: TRBJ1-5; size: once; D: TRBD1; V: TRBV20-1; CDR3: CSAGLGQAWEPQHF; DNA: TGCAGTGCTGGACTAGGACAGGCTTGGGAGCCCCAGCATTTT
J: TRBJ1-6; size: NA; D: TRBD1; V: TRBV5-8; CDR3: CASSRVQGTSNSPLHF; DNA: TGTGCCAGCAGCCGCGTACAGGGGACGTCGAATTCACCCCTCCACTTT
J: TRBJ2-1; size: NA; D: NA; V: TRBV7-8; CDR3: CASGRQGRGEQFF; DNA: TGTGCCAGCGGTCGACAGGGGAGGGGTGAGCAGTTCTTC
J: TRBJ2-1; size: few; D: NA; V: TRBV5-1; CDR3: CASRPGTRRYEQFF; DNA: TGCGCCAGCAGACCTGGGACACGGAGATATGAGCAGTTCTTC
J: TRBJ2-7; size: few; D: TRBD1; V: TRBV13; CDR3: CASSSGQGLNEQYF; DNA: TGTGCCAGCAGCTCGGGACAGGGGCTAAACGAGCAGTACTTC
J: TRBJ2-5; size: NA; D: NA; V: TRBV28; CDR3: CASSSPGIRETQYF; DNA: TGTGCCAGCAGTTCCCCAGGGATTAGGGAGACCCAGTACTTC
J: TRBJ1-6; size: NA; D: NA; V: TRBV27; CDR3: CASSVTRDYNSPLHF; DNA: TGTGCCAGCAGTGTCACCAGGGACTATAATTCACCCCTCCACTTT
J: TRBJ2-1; size: NA; D: TRBD1; V: TRBV2; CDR3: CASSLTLGTDQFF; DNA: TGTGCCAGCAGCCTAACCCTCGGGACAGATCAGTTCTTC
J: TRBJ1-6; size: NA; D: NA; V: TRBV6-6; CDR3: CASRPLGGSYNSPLHF; DNA: TGTGCCAGCAGGCCCCTGGGGGGCTCCTATAATTCACCCCTCCACTTT
J: TRBJ2-3; size: NA; D: NA; V: TRBV10-1; CDR3: CASSEPGSPDTQYF; DNA: TGCGCCAGCAGCGAGCCGGGGAGCCCAGATACGCAGTATTTT
J: TRBJ2-3; size: few; D: NA; V: TRBV24-1; CDR3: CATSDPSTITDTQYF; DNA: TGTGCCACCAGTGATCCGTCCACAATCACAGATACGCAGTATTTT
J: TRBJ1-2; size: NA; D: NA; V: TRBV10-3; CDR3: CAIRSGLAPNYGYTF; DNA: TGTGCCATCAGGTCAGGACTCGCTCCTAACTATGGCTACACCTTC
J: TRBJ2-1; size: few; D: TRBD2; V: TRBV6-4; CDR3: CASSDSGTSGDEQFF; DNA: TGTGCCAGCAGTGACTCGGGGACTAGCGGGGATGAGCAGTTCTTC
J: TRBJ2-5; size: few; D: NA; V: TRBV4-2; CDR3: CASSQRGVEETQYF; DNA: TGTGCCAGCAGCCAAAGAGGGGTCGAAGAGACCCAGTACTTC
J: TRBJ1-4; size: NA; D: TRBD1; V: TRBV29-1; CDR3: CSVTGQGNEKLFF; DNA: TGCAGCGTGACGGGACAGGGCAATGAAAAACTGTTTTTT
J: TRBJ1-1; size: NA; D: NA; V: TRBV2; CDR3: CASRPANTEAFF; DNA: TGTGCCAGCAGGCCAGCGAACACTGAAGCTTTCTTT
J: TRBJ2-5; size: NA; D: NA; V: TRBV27; CDR3: CASSPWGPETQYF; DNA: TGTGCCAGCAGTCCATGGGGGCCCGAGACCCAGTACTTC
J: TRBJ2-5; size: NA; D: NA; V: TRBV5-5; CDR3: CASRVHETQYF; DNA: TGTGCCAGCAGAGTTCACGAGACCCAGTACTTC
J: TRBJ1-1; size: NA; D: NA; V: TRBV27; CDR3: CASSSGSNTEAFF; DNA: TGTGCCAGCAGTTCCGGATCGAACACTGAAGCTTTCTTT
J: TRBJ2-2; size: NA; D: NA; V: TRBV5-1; CDR3: CASSSGQWVAGELFF; DNA: TGCGCCAGCAGCTCTGGCCAATGGGTTGCCGGGGAGCTGTTTTTT
J: TRBJ2-5; size: few; D: TRBD1; V: TRBV11-2; CDR3: CASSSNRGRETQYF; DNA: TGTGCCAGCAGCTCAAACAGGGGAAGGGAGACCCAGTACTTC
J: TRBJ2-3; size: NA; D: TRBD2; V: TRBV20-1; CDR3: CSAGSGGADTQYF; DNA: TGCAGTGCAGGGAGCGGGGGGGCGGATACGCAGTATTTT
J: TRBJ2-7; size: NA; D: NA; V: TRBV5-1; CDR3: CASSQQGGRQYEQYF; DNA: TGCGCCAGCAGCCAACAAGGGGGGCGCCAGTACGAGCAGTACTTC
J: TRBJ2-3; size: NA; D: TRBD2; V: TRBV5-1; CDR3: CASWGGIIADTQYF; DNA: TGCGCCAGCTGGGGGGGGATTATCGCAGATACGCAGTATTTT
J: TRBJ1-1; size: few; D: NA; V: TRBV9; CDR3: CARPQGRNTEAFF; DNA: TGTGCCAGACCTCAGGGGCGGAACACTGAAGCTTTCTTT
J: TRBJ2-3; size: NA; D: NA; V: TRBV20-1; CDR3: CSQTQRGGGADTQYF; DNA: TGCAGTCAAACTCAGCGCGGAGGGGGCGCAGATACGCAGTATTTT
J: TRBJ1-2; size: NA; D: NA; V: TRBV20-1; CDR3: CSASFPGGTHYGYTF; DNA: TGCAGTGCTAGTTTCCCTGGGGGGACCCACTATGGCTACACCTTC
J: TRBJ1-1; size: NA; D: NA; V: TRBV20-1; CDR3: CSAQQNTEAFF; DNA: TGCAGTGCTCAGCAGAACACTGAAGCTTTCTTT
J: TRBJ2-5; size: NA; D: TRBD1; V: TRBV29-1; CDR3: CSVLGQGATETQYF; DNA: TGCAGCGTTTTGGGACAGGGGGCGACGGAGACCCAGTACTTC
J: TRBJ2-3; size: NA; D: NA; V: TRBV7-6; CDR3: CASSLAPRQGTDTQYF; DNA: TGTGCCAGCAGCTTAGCGCCGAGACAGGGCACAGATACGCAGTATTTT
J: TRBJ2-5; size: NA; D: NA; V: TRBV6-2/TRBV6-3; CDR3: CASSTIARGQETQYF; DNA: TGTGCCAGCAGTACCATAGCAAGGGGCCAAGAGACCCAGTACTTC
J: TRBJ2-5; size: NA; D: TRBD2; V: TRBV4-2; CDR3: CASSQDASGGDRAQYF; DNA: TGTGCCAGCAGCCAAGATGCTAGCGGGGGGGACCGGGCCCAGTACTTC
J: TRBJ2-1; size: NA; D: NA; V: TRBV12-3/TRBV12-4; CDR3: CASGPPSASYKEQFF; DNA: TGTGCCAGCGGCCCCCCGTCGGCCTCCTACAAGGAGCAGTTCTTC
J: TRBJ2-5; size: many; D: TRBD1; V: TRBV4-1; CDR3: CASSQGRRQGGETQYF; DNA: TGCGCCAGCAGCCAAGGGCGCAGACAGGGCGGAGAGACCCAGTACTTC
J: TRBJ2-5; size: NA; D: NA; V: TRBV7-2; CDR3: CASRFAVQETQYF; DNA: TGTGCCAGCAGGTTCGCGGTTCAAGAGACCCAGTACTTC
J: TRBJ1-4; size: NA; D: NA; V: TRBV29-1; CDR3: CSVRDPNEKLFF; DNA: TGCAGCGTCCGGGATCCAAATGAAAAACTGTTTTTT
J: TRBJ2-3; size: NA; D: NA; V: TRBV7-2; CDR3: CASRQGGWSDTQYF; DNA: TGTGCCAGCAGACAGGGAGGGTGGTCGGATACGCAGTATTTT
J: TRBJ2-7; size: few; D: NA; V: TRBV2; CDR3: CASSIYEQYF; DNA: TGTGCCAGCAGTATCTACGAGCAGTACTTC
J: TRBJ1-2; size: NA; D: NA; V: TRBV2; CDR3: CASSAGTYYGYTF; DNA: TGTGCCAGCAGTGCGGGTACCTACTATGGCTACACCTTC
J: TRBJ1-1; size: NA; D: NA; V: TRBV10-3; CDR3: CAISAWGEGEAFF; DNA: TGTGCCATCAGTGCTTGGGGAGAAGGTGAAGCTTTCTTT
J: TRBJ2-7; size: once; D: NA; V: TRBV10-2; CDR3: CATHSGSYNEQYF; DNA: TGCGCCACCCACAGTGGCTCCTACAATGAGCAGTACTTC